The clone carrying this TCR beta chain was observed a handful of times. Its antigen is not known. This sample is part of a study of cytomegalovirus exposure and HLA in healthy donors. Study-wide results and limits: Reported results showed that the classifier diagnosed cytomegalovirus status with high specificity and sensitivity.

Method: immunoSEQ multiplex PCR; TCRdb's copy keeps in-frame clones and lacks some. The sample contains under 250,000 clones, around nine tenths of which appear only once. Trimming took off 3 bases at V and 4 bases at J, with 6 bases between the two ends. CDR3 length equals 12 residues. Germline-derived CDR1 and CDR2 are WNHNN and SYGVQD (reference sequence). This TCR was recovered from a woman under 30 in good health and CMV-seropositive. The J gene is TRBJ1-2, the V gene TRBV10-1, with D possibly being TRBD1 (6 bases). Source material: PBMCs. The CDR3 loop reads CASSDRGYGYTF. In DNA, the CDR3 is TGCGCCAGCAGTGACAGGGGCTATGGCTACACCTTC.